The T cell receptor beta chain under discussion was sequenced for a study of blood T cell repertoires in COVID-19. The CDR3 runs 16 residues. Germline V gene data show CDR1 as SEHNR and CDR2 as FQNEAQ (reference sequence). V was cut by 1 base and J by 0 bases, with 12 bases left in between. TCRdb keeps only in-frame clones here, not all; method: immunoSEQ multiplex PCR. This table has almost 400,000 clones, roughly 90% appearing once. Across about two dozen US areas, participants ranged in age from roughly 18 to 89 years. This chain connects TRBV7-9 to TRBJ1-1; D unclear. This receptor was identified in a woman under 40 with acute COVID-19. The specimen was PBMCs or T cells enriched from blood (not recorded which). DNA for the CDR3: TGTGCCAGCAGCTTAGGAGTAGTATCAATGAACACTGAAGCTTTCTTT. This codes for CASSLGVVSMNTEAFF.